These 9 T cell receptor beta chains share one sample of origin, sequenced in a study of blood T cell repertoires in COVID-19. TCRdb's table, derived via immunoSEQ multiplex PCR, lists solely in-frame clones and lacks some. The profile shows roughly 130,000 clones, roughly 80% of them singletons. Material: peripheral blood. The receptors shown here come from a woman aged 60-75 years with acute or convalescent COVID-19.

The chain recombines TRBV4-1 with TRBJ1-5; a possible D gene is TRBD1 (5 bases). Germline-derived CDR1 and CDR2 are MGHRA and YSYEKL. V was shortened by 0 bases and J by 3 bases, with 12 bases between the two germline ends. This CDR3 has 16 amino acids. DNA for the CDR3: TGCGCCAGCAGCCAAGAGGAGGGCAGGGACAATCAGCCCCAGCATTTT. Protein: CASSQEEGRDNQPQHF.

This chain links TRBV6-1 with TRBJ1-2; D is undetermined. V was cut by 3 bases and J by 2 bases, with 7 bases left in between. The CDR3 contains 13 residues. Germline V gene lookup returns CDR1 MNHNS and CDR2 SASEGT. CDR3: CASSDNVNYGYTF. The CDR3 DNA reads TGTGCCAGCAGTGACAATGTCAACTATGGCTACACCTTC.

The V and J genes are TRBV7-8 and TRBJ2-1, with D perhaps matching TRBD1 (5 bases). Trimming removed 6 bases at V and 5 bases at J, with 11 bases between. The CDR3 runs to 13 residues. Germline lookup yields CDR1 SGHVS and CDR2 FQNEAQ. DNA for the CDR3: TGTGCCAGCAGTCAAGGGGTACACAATGAGCAGTTCTTC. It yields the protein CASSQGVHNEQFF.

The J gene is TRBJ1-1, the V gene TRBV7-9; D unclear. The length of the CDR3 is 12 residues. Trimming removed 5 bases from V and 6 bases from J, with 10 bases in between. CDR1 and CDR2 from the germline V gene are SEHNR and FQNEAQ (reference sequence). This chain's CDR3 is CASSLTIPEAFF. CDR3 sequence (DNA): TGTGCCAGCAGCCTCACAATCCCTGAAGCTTTCTTT.

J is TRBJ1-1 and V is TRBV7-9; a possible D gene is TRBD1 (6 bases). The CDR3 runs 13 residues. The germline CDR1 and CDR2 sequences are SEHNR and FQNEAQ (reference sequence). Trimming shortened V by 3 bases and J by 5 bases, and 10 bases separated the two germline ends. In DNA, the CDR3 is TGTGCCAGCAGCTTGTCAAGGGGGACTGAAGCTTTCTTT. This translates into CASSLSRGTEAFF.

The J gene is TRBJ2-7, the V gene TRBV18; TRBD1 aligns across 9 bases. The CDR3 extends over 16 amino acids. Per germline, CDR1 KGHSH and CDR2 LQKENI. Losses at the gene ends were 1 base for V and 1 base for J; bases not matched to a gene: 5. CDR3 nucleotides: TGTGCCAGCTCACCACAGGGACAGGGTTCATCCTACGAGCAGTACTTC. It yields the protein CASSPQGQGSSYEQYF. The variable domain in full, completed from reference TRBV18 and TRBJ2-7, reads NAGVMQNPRHLVRRRGQEARLRCSPMKGHSHVYWYRQLPEEGLKFMVYLQKENIIDESGMPKERFSAEFPKEGPSILRIQQVVRGDSAAYFCASSPQGQGSSYEQYFGPGTRLTVT.

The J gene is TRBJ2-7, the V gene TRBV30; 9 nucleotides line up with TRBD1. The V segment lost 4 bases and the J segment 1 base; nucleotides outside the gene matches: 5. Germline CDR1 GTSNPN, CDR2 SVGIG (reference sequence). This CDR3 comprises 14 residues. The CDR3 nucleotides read TGTGCCTGGACCAAGGGACAGGGATCCTACGAGCAGTACTTC. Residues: CAWTKGQGSYEQYF.

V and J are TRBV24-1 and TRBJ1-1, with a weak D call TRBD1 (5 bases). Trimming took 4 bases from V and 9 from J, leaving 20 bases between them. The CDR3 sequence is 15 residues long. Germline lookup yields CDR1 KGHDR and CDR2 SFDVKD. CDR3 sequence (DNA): TGTGCCACCAGTGACCAAAGGGCAGGGAATCAGCAAGCTTTCTTT. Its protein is CATSDQRAGNQQAFF.

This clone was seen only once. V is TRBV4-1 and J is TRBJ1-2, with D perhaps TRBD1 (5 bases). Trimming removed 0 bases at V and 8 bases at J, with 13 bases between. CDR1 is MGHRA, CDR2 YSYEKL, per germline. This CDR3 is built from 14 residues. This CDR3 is CASSQEVGVEGYTF. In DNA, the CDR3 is TGCGCCAGCAGCCAAGAAGTAGGGGTTGAAGGCTACACCTTC.